The clone carrying this T cell receptor (beta chain) was seen just once. This record belongs to a study of blood T cell repertoires in COVID-19. Looking at the study overall: The United States, Italy and Spain provided the acute and convalescent COVID-19 samples. From T cells, B-cell-depleted T cells, or PBMCs came the material, which was cDNA or gDNA.

CDR3 length equals 15 residues. Germline CDR1 and CDR2: SGHAT and FQNNGV. V lost 0 bases to trimming and J lost 2 bases, with 10 bases between them. How the authors handled the data: Amplification from reference gene primers served as the basis for estimated nucleated cell counts. Sequencing was performed with immunoSEQ multiplex PCR; in TCRdb, only in-frame clones are kept and a portion is missing. V and J calls and clone size are copied from that table; D and trimming were computed from the DNA. The sample has roughly 40,000 clones, about 85% seen once. Sequencing was done on a sample of peripheral blood. The TCR sequence derives from an older man with active or convalescent COVID-19. The chain carries TRBV11-2 and TRBJ1-1, with no clear D. The CDR3 DNA is TGTGCCAGCAGCTTAGATTTGGCGGTCAACACTGAAGCTTTCTTT. This translates into CASSLDLAVNTEAFF.